Listed here are 29 T cell receptor beta chains from one sample, sequenced in a study of blood T cell repertoires in COVID-19. Sequencing was performed with immunoSEQ multiplex PCR; in TCRdb, only in-frame clones are kept and a portion is missing. The sample records 250,000 to 350,000 clones, approximately 90% being singletons. The sequenced sample consisted of peripheral blood. Receptor source: a man under 40 with acute or convalescent COVID-19.

The chain employs TRBV9 and TRBJ2-1, with TRBD2 as a possible D gene (6 bases). CDR1 and CDR2 (germline): SGDLS, YYNGEE. The V end lost 0 bases, the J end lost 8 bases, and 15 bases lay between the germline ends. The CDR3 extends over 15 amino acids. CDR3 region: CASSVGSGASDEQFF. The CDR3 DNA reads TGTGCCAGCAGCGTAGGTAGCGGAGCTAGCGATGAGCAGTTCTTC.

This rearrangement joins TRBV12-3 or TRBV12-4 to TRBJ1-6; a possible D gene is TRBD1 (5 bases). Trimming removed 2 bases at V and 10 bases at J, with 9 bases between. This CDR3 is built from 13 residues. In DNA, the CDR3 is TGTGCCAGCAGTTTACAGGGAGGATCACCCCTCCACTTT. Residues: CASSLQGGSPLHF.

J is TRBJ2-1 and V is TRBV4-2; 7 bases are a match to TRBD2. The CDR3 runs 17 residues. The V gene's germline CDR1 is LGHNA and CDR2 YNFKEQ. V lost 0 bases and J lost 9; bases outside the gene matches: 14. The DNA for the CDR3 is TGTGCCAGCAGCCAAGATCTATTTGGACTAGAAAGGGGTGAGCAGTTCTTC. Its protein is CASSQDLFGLERGEQFF.

The gene calls are TRBV24-1 and TRBJ1-5, with TRBD1 matching over 11 bases. Germline-derived CDR1 and CDR2 are KGHDR and SFDVKD. The CDR3 totals 16 residues. The ends lost 4 bases at V and 5 bases at J; junction bases unmatched: 6. CDR3 in amino acids: CATSDRWTGGHQPQHF. The CDR3 DNA is TGTGCCACCAGTGACCGATGGACAGGGGGCCATCAGCCCCAGCATTTT.

In its sample, this clone was seen once. CDR3 sequence: CASSWTWEETQYF. In DNA form, the CDR3 reads TGTGCCAGCAGCTGGACTTGGGAAGAGACCCAGTACTTC. This chain uses TRBV5-6 with TRBJ2-5, with a weak D call TRBD2 (5 bases). V shed 3 bases and J shed 3 bases, with 9 bases lying between them. CDR3 length: 13 amino acids. CDR1 is SGHDT, CDR2 YYEEEE, per germline.

The chain is built from TRBV6-1 and TRBJ1-5; D may be TRBD1 (6 bases). This CDR3 is built from 15 residues. V was cut by 1 base and J by 6 bases, with 13 bases left in between. In germline, CDR1 is MNHNS, CDR2 SASEGT. In DNA form, the CDR3 reads TGTGCCAGCAGTGAAGTGGGAGTGACAGGTCAGCCCCAGCATTTT. Amino acids: CASSEVGVTGQPQHF.

This clone has at least ten counts. This chain joins TRBV6-2 or TRBV6-3 and TRBJ2-7; 10 nucleotides line up with TRBD2. With V trimmed by 2 bases and J by 2 bases, 0 bases remained unmatched. The CDR3 spans 14 residues. Germline V gene data show CDR1 as MNHEY and CDR2 as SVGEGT. As DNA, the CDR3 is TGTGCCAGCAGTTACGGGACTAGCGCCTACGAGCAGTACTTC. Protein sequence: CASSYGTSAYEQYF.

DNA of the CDR3: TGTGCCAGCGATGACAGAGATAGGTACGAGCAGTACTTC. Translation gives CASDDRDRYEQYF. The chain uses TRBV6-5 and TRBJ2-7, with a weak D call TRBD1 (5 bases). From germline, CDR1 is MNHEY and CDR2 SVGAGI. This CDR3 region has 13 residues. V was cut by 8 bases and J by 4 bases, with 15 bases left in between.

The rearrangement uses TRBV7-8 and TRBJ2-1, with a possible D match to TRBD2 (6 bases). In germline, CDR1 is SGHVS, CDR2 FQNEAQ. The V and J ends lost 2 bases and 8 bases respectively, with 19 bases between them. The CDR3 covers 16 residues. CDR3 in amino acids: CASSLIIGSLAYEQFF. In DNA, the CDR3 is TGTGCCAGCAGCTTAATAATCGGGAGCTTAGCGTATGAGCAGTTCTTC.

This chain links TRBV27 with TRBJ2-7; a weak D match, TRBD1 (5 bases). This CDR3 has 15 amino acids. Per germline, CDR1 MNHEY and CDR2 SMNVEV (reference sequence). The V gene lost 0 bases and the J gene lost 1 base, with 10 bases spanning the gap. This CDR3 reads CASSLSQGTSYEQYF. The CDR3 nucleotides are TGTGCCAGCAGTTTATCCCAGGGAACTTCCTACGAGCAGTACTTC.

The chain has TRBV28 and TRBJ2-5; 9 bases are shared with TRBD1. The V and J ends lost 4 bases and 6 bases, in that order; junction bases with no gene match: 6. The CDR3 covers 14 residues. Germline V gene data show CDR1 as MDHEN and CDR2 as SYDVKM. CDR3 region: CASSSGQGLKTQYF. The CDR3 DNA reads TGTGCCAGCAGTTCAGGACAGGGGTTGAAGACCCAGTACTTC.

The CDR3 region is CAWTARSEAFF. The CDR3 coding sequence is TGTGCCTGGACTGCTCGGAGTGAAGCTTTCTTT. The chain recombines TRBV30 with TRBJ1-1; D not certain. Germline CDR1 reads GTSNPN; CDR2 reads SVGIG (reference sequence). The CDR3 extends over 11 amino acids. Trimming took 4 bases from V and 7 from J, leaving 10 bases between them.

This clone was counted a single time. The chain is built from TRBV25-1 and TRBJ1-2; 7 nucleotides align to TRBD1. V shed 2 bases, J shed 4 bases, and the junction held 10 bases outside the gene matches. The V gene's germline CDR1 is MGHDK and CDR2 SYGVNS. The CDR3 extends over 16 amino acids. In DNA, the CDR3 is TGTGCCAGCAGTGAACGTTCGGGGCGGGACAGCTATGGCTACACCTTC. Translation: CASSERSGRDSYGYTF.

The sample holds one count of this clone. The V gene is TRBV11-2, the J gene TRBJ2-7; 12 bases match TRBD2. V lost 5 bases, J lost 3 bases, and 5 bases stayed unmatched. This CDR3 region has 15 residues. Germline CDR1 and CDR2: SGHAT and FQNNGV. The CDR3: CASSQLAGGLYEQYF. The CDR3 DNA is TGTGCCAGCAGCCAACTAGCGGGGGGTCTCTACGAGCAGTACTTC.

The chain has TRBV5-1 and TRBJ1-2, with 7 bases that match TRBD1. The germline gives CDR1 SGHRS, CDR2 YFSETQ. Trimming took 2 bases from V and 2 from J; bases not matched to a gene: 6. This CDR3 spans 15 amino acids. CDR3: CASSFGQAKNYGYTF. The CDR3 region has the DNA TGCGCCAGCAGCTTTGGACAGGCTAAGAACTATGGCTACACCTTC.

In nucleotides, the CDR3 is TGTGCCAGCAGCCCCATGACAGATACGCAGTATTTT. It yields the protein CASSPMTDTQYF. This chain joins TRBV4-2 and TRBJ2-3; D remains ambiguous. V gave up 4 bases and J gave up 3 bases, with 5 bases separating them. The CDR3 extends over 12 amino acids. The germline gives CDR1 LGHNA, CDR2 YNFKEQ.

The rearrangement links TRBV5-5 to TRBJ1-3; 7 nucleotides align to TRBD1. J gave up 7 bases and V 4 bases, and 14 bases lay outside the gene matches. Per the germline V gene, CDR1 is SGHKS and CDR2 is YYEKEE (reference sequence). The CDR3 contains 16 residues. CDR3 nucleotides: TGTGCCAGCAGCCCGAACCTACAGGGGATCGGGAACACCATATATTTT. It encodes CASSPNLQGIGNTIYF.

The gene calls are TRBV28 and TRBJ1-5; D is perhaps TRBD1 (5 bases). The CDR3 consists of 17 residues. Germline V gives CDR1 MDHEN, CDR2 SYDVKM. V lost 0 bases and J 1 base, leaving 13 bases between the germline ends. The CDR3 is CASSLWGTEFSNQPQHF. The CDR3 DNA follows: TGTGCCAGCAGTTTATGGGGGACTGAATTCAGCAATCAGCCCCAGCATTTT.

This sequence joins TRBV7-9 and TRBJ2-7; the D is unclear. The CDR3 has 12 amino acids. V lost 5 bases and J 7 bases, leaving 12 bases between the germline ends. The germline CDR1 and CDR2 sequences are SEHNR and FQNEAQ (reference sequence). CDR3 DNA sequence: TGTGCCAGCAGCCGGGTGGGTGAGGAGCAGTACTTC. This encodes CASSRVGEEQYF.

The chain joins TRBV10-3 to TRBJ1-5; D is unclear. Trimming shortened V by 2 bases and J by 2 bases, and 4 bases separated the two germline ends. This CDR3 contains 13 residues. Germline V CDR1 and CDR2: ENHRY, SYGVKD. The CDR3 reads CAISERGNQPQHF. The DNA for the CDR3 is TGTGCCATCAGTGAGCGGGGCAATCAGCCCCAGCATTTT.

V is TRBV3-1 (or the pseudogene TRBV3-2) and J is TRBJ1-1, with 11 bases matching TRBD1. The CDR3 sequence is 15 residues long. Unmatched junction bases numbered 1, after V lost 1 base and J lost 3 bases. Germline-derived CDR1 and CDR2 are LGHDT and YNNKEL (reference sequence). CDR3 loop: CASSQVGQGDTEAFF. In DNA form, the CDR3 reads TGTGCCAGCAGCCAAGTGGGACAGGGGGACACTGAAGCTTTCTTT.

V is TRBV6-6 and J is TRBJ2-7; TRBD1 matches 8 bases. Germline V CDR1 and CDR2: MNHNY, SVGAGI (reference sequence). V lost 5 bases and J lost 9; bases outside the gene matches: 6. The CDR3 is made up of 12 amino acids. In nucleotides, the CDR3 is TGTGCCAGCAGTATAGGACAGGGAGGGCAGTACTTC. Amino acid sequence: CASSIGQGGQYF.

This rearrangement joins TRBV6-1 to TRBJ1-5, with 8 bases lining up with TRBD1. This CDR3 contains 15 residues. Losses at the gene ends were 3 bases for V and 4 bases for J; bases not matched to a gene: 5. Per germline, CDR1 MNHNS and CDR2 SASEGT. CDR3 loop: CASSDDRGGNQPQHF. In DNA form, the CDR3 reads TGTGCCAGCAGTGATGACAGGGGTGGGAATCAGCCCCAGCATTTT.

This clone showed up just once. This chain joins TRBV4-1 and TRBJ1-2, with D maybe TRBD1 (6 bases). CDR3 length: 14 amino acids. The V gene lost 6 bases and the J gene lost 2 bases, with 13 bases spanning the gap. Germline V lookup: CDR1 MGHRA, CDR2 YSYEKL. The chain's CDR3 is CASRRPGANYGYTF. CDR3 DNA sequence: TGCGCCAGCAGGCGACCAGGGGCAAACTATGGCTACACCTTC.

This chain joins TRBV23-1 and TRBJ2-2; the match to TRBD2 covers 7 bases. TRBV23-1 is recorded as an ORF, its role being uncertain. CDR3 size: 20 residues. V lost 1 base and J lost 13; bases outside the gene matches: 27. This CDR3 reads CASSQYPGLIFYAGLKGLFF. Here the CDR3 DNA reads TGCGCCAGCAGTCAATATCCGGGACTAATCTTTTACGCGGGCCTTAAGGGGCTGTTTTTT.

The chain employs TRBV6-5 and TRBJ1-2; 7 nucleotides line up with TRBD1. The CDR3 loop spans 13 amino acids. The V and J ends lost 7 bases and 4 bases, in that order; junction bases with no gene match: 6. Germline CDR1 reads MNHEY; CDR2 reads SVGAGI. The CDR3, as DNA: TGTGCCAGCACACCAGGGGGGCTCTATGGCTACACCTTC. Its translation is CASTPGGLYGYTF.

V gene TRBV7-8 combines with J gene TRBJ2-1, with 8 bases aligning to TRBD1. V dropped 5 bases and J dropped 1; count of bases not matched to a gene: 10. The CDR3 runs to 17 residues. Germline V CDR1 and CDR2: SGHVS, FQNEAQ. CDR3: CASSPLRQGRSYNEQFF. CDR3 coding DNA: TGTGCCAGCAGCCCCCTGAGACAGGGGAGGTCCTACAATGAGCAGTTCTTC. Together with reference TRBV7-8 and TRBJ2-1, the CDR3 gives the full variable domain: GAGVSQSPRYKVAKRGQDVALRCDPISGHVSLFWYQQALGQGPEFLTYFQNEAQLDKSGLPSDRFFAERPEGSVSTLKIQRTQQEDSAVYLCASSPLRQGRSYNEQFFGPGTRLTVL.

The chain combines TRBV2 with TRBJ1-1; TRBD1 matches at 8 bases. With V trimmed by 8 bases and J by 7 bases, 9 bases remained unmatched. The CDR3 has 13 residues. CDR1 and CDR2 (germline): SNHLY, FYNNEI. The CDR3 nucleotides are TGTGCCAGCCTCCGGACAGGGTCTCATGAAGCTTTCTTT. This codes for CASLRTGSHEAFF.

This chain links TRBV2 with TRBJ1-5; TRBD1 matches 8 bases. V shed 4 bases and J 6 bases; nucleotides not matched to a gene: 2. Germline V gene data show CDR1 as SNHLY and CDR2 as FYNNEI. This CDR3 is 13 amino acids long. The CDR3, as DNA: TGTGCCAGCAGTGGGACAGGGTTTCAGCCCCAGCATTTT. This codes for CASSGTGFQPQHF. The entire variable domain, with the rest obtained from reference TRBV2 and TRBJ1-5, is as follows: EPEVTQTPSHQVTQMGQEVILRCVPISNHLYFYWYRQILGQKVEFLVSFYNNEISEKSEIFDDQFSVERPDGSNFTLKIRSTKLEDSAMYFCASSGTGFQPQHFGDGTRLSIL.